This T cell receptor (beta chain) stems from a study of regulatory T cells in long-lasting Graves disease. Combining iRepertoire HTBI primers with Arm-PCR of CDR3 regions, the authors built TCR beta libraries. TCRdb ran MiXCR on the multiplex PCR reads and lists one entry per CDR3 protein. The sample includes about 620,000 distinct CDR3 sequences, 15% to 20% seen only once; the top ten take under 20%. As to time point: newly diagnosed GD, antithyroid drugs for less than 3 months. PBMC RNA served as the TCR library source. Between the trimmed V and J ends, which lost 0 bases and 4 bases, there was a span of 21 bases. Germline V gene data show CDR1 as GTSNPN and CDR2 as SVGIG (reference sequence). This CDR3 has 17 amino acids. The data were also submitted as part of a second study, on T cells in Graves' hyperthyroidism and ophthalmopathy. That paper adds: HTBI primers were used for first-round RT-PCR of the TCR CDR3.

The starting material was peripheral blood mononuclear cells (PBMCs), obtained at new diagnosis, from a patient treated with antithyroid drugs. V usage is TRBV30 and J usage is TRBJ1-1; D is uncertain. The source of this sequence is a woman aged 25 to 39 with Graves disease. The CDR3 region has the DNA TGTGCCTGGAGTGTGGATATTGCAGCTACTCTGCGCACTGAAGCTTTCTTT. It specifies CAWSVDIAATLRTEAFF.